This T cell receptor beta chain was sequenced for a study of T cell responses to AZD1222 COVID-19 vaccine. The study, taken as a whole, reports: Along spike, vaccine-associated CD4 TCRs were found throughout, with dominance at 160-218 and 743-854. Nearly half of spike-specific TCRs reportedly go after variant regions that carry no mutations. Seropositivity was recorded at baseline in only 6 or 7 AZD1222 recipients.

TCRdb keeps only in-frame clones here, not all; method: immunoSEQ multiplex PCR. The data hold 95,000 to 120,000 clones, with roughly 89% observed a single time. About this clone itself: Its antigen remains unknown.

Source: peripheral blood, taken on day 0 of MenACWY control vaccination. This TCR came from an adult in good health.

The CDR3 region is CASSLGRDLGTDTQYF. The CDR3 DNA reads as TGTGCCAGCAGCTTGGGGCGGGACTTAGGCACAGATACGCAGTATTTT. This chain connects TRBV5-4 to TRBJ2-3, with D maybe TRBD2 (6 bases). Germline V gene lookup returns CDR1 SGHNT and CDR2 YYREEE (reference sequence). The CDR3 has 16 residues. V lost 0 bases and J lost 1, with 12 bases in between.